The entry below describes one T cell receptor beta chain. The antigen remains undetermined. Germline CDR1 MDHEN, CDR2 SYDVKM. Trimming shortened V by 3 bases and J by 8 bases, and 13 bases separated the two germline ends. The CDR3 covers 14 residues. This sample was taken from a study of cytomegalovirus exposure and HLA in healthy donors. This PCR relied on a set of 60 Vbeta primers and 13 Jbeta primers. This table comes from immunoSEQ multiplex PCR, and its TCRdb copy is limited to in-frame clones, with some not included. The sample has 150,000 to 200,000 clones; roughly 74% are singletons. Study findings and constraints: With further analysis later on, most CMV-associated TCR beta chains appeared HLA-restricted.

J is TRBJ1-4 and V is TRBV28, with D hard to call. The receptor's source is a woman in her twenties or thirties in good health and CMV-seropositive. Material for sequencing was PBMCs. In nucleotides, the CDR3 is TGTGCCAGCAGTTTGGGCGGGAATTCGGAAAAACTGTTTTTT. Translation: CASSLGGNSEKLFF.